The rows below give T cell receptor beta chains drawn from one sample of a study of cytomegalovirus exposure and HLA in healthy donors. Repertoires were generated with immunoSEQ multiplex PCR, while TCRdb's copy carries only in-frame clones and drops some. The sample includes over 100,000 clones, 88% of them seen just once. The sample was PBMCs. These receptors all stem from a woman aged 18-29 years in good health and CMV-seronegative. CDR3s include the opening cysteine and the closing phenylalanine or tryptophan. D genes are given only for firm matches. Clone size is stated in some rows and not others, as once, few, many or a class when expanded.

- | - | TRBJ2-7 | TRBV11-2 | CASSRPIGGYEQYF | TGTGCCAGCAGCCGCCCCATCGGGGGATACGAGCAGTACTTC
- | - | TRBJ2-7 | TRBV29-1 | CSATTGNEQYF | TGCAGCGCCACTACGGGGAACGAGCAGTACTTC
- | - | TRBJ2-1 | TRBV7-2 | CASSLVPGYNEQFF | TGTGCCAGCAGCTTAGTGCCGGGATACAATGAGCAGTTCTTC
- | TRBD2 | TRBJ2-7 | TRBV7-9 | CASSFPPSGGRDEQYF | TGTGCCAGCAGCTTCCCCCCCAGCGGGGGGCGGGACGAGCAGTACTTC
few | TRBD1 | TRBJ2-7 | TRBV5-4 | CASSRTGGRYEQYF | TGTGCCAGCAGCCGGACAGGGGGAAGGTACGAGCAGTACTTC
- | TRBD1 | TRBJ1-1 | TRBV28 | CASSLNGQGRWNTEAFF | TGTGCCAGCAGTTTGAACGGACAGGGGAGATGGAACACTGAAGCTTTCTTT
- | - | TRBJ2-1 | TRBV5-1 | CASSLGGASYNEQFF | TGCGCCAGCAGCTTAGGGGGGGCATCCTACAATGAGCAGTTCTTC
- | - | TRBJ1-6 | TRBV5-4 | CASSLGGSPLHF | TGTGCCAGCAGCTTGGGCGGTTCACCCCTCCACTTT
- | TRBD2 | TRBJ2-3 | TRBV2 | CASSPSGGTDTQYF | TGTGCCAGCAGCCCTAGCGGGGGGACAGATACGCAGTATTTT
- | - | TRBJ1-1 | TRBV7-9 | CASSLHGDSSFF | TGTGCCAGCAGCTTACACGGGGACTCTTCTTTCTTT
- | - | TRBJ1-2 | TRBV9 | CASSVVRGDYGYTF | TGTGCCAGCAGCGTAGTCCGGGGGGACTATGGCTACACCTTC
- | - | TRBJ2-5 | TRBV7-8 | CASSPGRGPEETQYF | TGTGCCAGCAGCCCCGGGCGCGGGCCCGAAGAGACCCAGTACTTC
- | - | TRBJ1-1 | TRBV11-3 | CASSSRTGLRVFF | TGTGCCAGCAGCTCCCGAACAGGGCTAAGGGTTTTCTTT
- | TRBD2 | TRBJ2-2 | TRBV27 | CASSLTSSAGGGGITGELFF | TGTGCCAGCAGTTTAACATCCTCGGCGGGGGGTGGGGGCATCACCGGGGAGCTGTTTTTT
- | TRBD2 | TRBJ2-1 | TRBV4-3 | CASSQGSSGRLNEQFF | TGCGCCAGCAGCCAAGGTTCTAGCGGGAGACTCAATGAGCAGTTCTTC
- | TRBD1 | TRBJ1-3 | TRBV9 | CASSVATGISGNTIYF | TGTGCCAGCAGCGTAGCGACAGGGATTTCTGGAAACACCATATATTTT
- | TRBD2 | TRBJ2-7 | TRBV6-6 | CASSSGLAASYEQYF | TGTGCCAGCAGCTCGGGACTAGCGGCTTCCTACGAGCAGTACTTC
- | TRBD1 | TRBJ2-1 | TRBV5-6 | CASNFGTGPYNEQFF | TGTGCCAGCAACTTCGGGACAGGGCCCTACAATGAGCAGTTCTTC
- | - | TRBJ1-1 | TRBV6-6 | CASGAQAEAFF | TGTGCCAGCGGGGCTCAGGCTGAAGCTTTCTTT
few | TRBD1 | TRBJ1-1 | TRBV11-2 | CASSYNTGVGEAFF | TGTGCCAGCAGCTATAACACAGGGGTTGGTGAAGCTTTCTTT
- | - | TRBJ2-5 | TRBV5-8 | CASSPHAFSQYF | TGTGCCAGCAGCCCACATGCATTTTCCCAGTACTTC
- | TRBD1 | TRBJ2-4 | TRBV5-6 | CASSQPRDRGKVKNIQYF | TGTGCCAGCAGCCAGCCCCGGGACAGGGGAAAGGTCAAAAACATTCAGTACTTC
- | TRBD1 | TRBJ1-4 | TRBV4-3 | CASSQVYGGGTGLKWGEKLFF | TGCGCCAGCAGCCAAGTTTACGGTGGGGGGACAGGGCTCAAGTGGGGTGAAAAACTGTTTTTT
- | - | TRBJ2-7 | TRBV27 | CASSLRGSYEQYF | TGTGCCAGCAGTTTGCGGGGCTCCTACGAGCAGTACTTC
- | - | TRBJ2-2 | TRBV6-4 | CASSDSTDTGELFF | TGTGCCAGCAGTGACTCTACGGACACCGGGGAGCTGTTTTTT
once | TRBD2 | TRBJ2-1 | TRBV5-1 | CASSPRLAGGPPNEQFF | TGCGCCAGCAGCCCAAGACTAGCGGGAGGGCCCCCAAATGAGCAGTTCTTC
- | TRBD2 | TRBJ2-3 | TRBV5-4 | CASSSPTSGAEQYF | TGTGCCAGCAGCTCCCCGACTAGCGGGGCCGAGCAGTATTTT
- | TRBD1 | TRBJ1-2 | TRBV28 | CASSLGEVDRGLANYGYTF | TGTGCCAGCAGCCTCGGCGAGGTCGACAGGGGGTTAGCTAACTATGGCTACACCTTC
- | - | TRBJ2-3 | TRBV28 | CASSLPLALTDTQYF | TGTGCCAGCAGTTTACCCCTAGCCCTCACAGATACGCAGTATTTT
- | - | TRBJ2-7 | TRBV6-1 | CASSADGLGGSYEQYF | TGTGCCAGCAGTGCCGACGGATTAGGAGGGTCCTACGAGCAGTACTTC
once | TRBD1 | TRBJ2-2 | TRBV5-1 | CASSPRTGNTGELFF | TGCGCCAGCAGCCCCAGGACAGGGAACACCGGGGAGCTGTTTTTT
- | - | TRBJ2-3 | TRBV6-1 | CASSEYQVRSTDTQYF | TGTGCCAGCAGTGAATACCAGGTCCGGTCCACAGATACGCAGTATTTT
once | TRBD1 | TRBJ2-7 | TRBV6-5 | CAIKGQGSYEQYF | TGTGCCATTAAGGGACAGGGCTCCTACGAGCAGTACTTC
- | TRBD2 | TRBJ2-7 | TRBV27 | CASSLGLRGLAGSSSYEQYF | TGTGCCAGCAGTTTAGGACTGCGGGGACTAGCGGGGTCGAGCTCCTACGAGCAGTACTTC
- | TRBD1 | TRBJ1-2 | TRBV13 | CASSLNRGDYGYTF | TGTGCCAGCAGCTTAAACAGGGGTGACTATGGCTACACCTTC
- | TRBD1 | TRBJ1-1 | TRBV4-3 | CASSQSTGTEAFF | TGCGCCAGCAGCCAATCGACAGGGACAGAAGCTTTCTTT
once | TRBD1 | TRBJ1-2 | TRBV19 | CASSGLQGVYGYTF | TGTGCCAGTAGTGGCCTCCAGGGGGTGTATGGCTACACCTTC
few | - | TRBJ1-1 | TRBV7-9 | CASSLVQVNTEAFF | TGTGCCAGCAGCTTAGTACAGGTGAACACTGAAGCTTTCTTT
few | - | TRBJ1-2 | TRBV19 | CATNRANYGYTF | TGTGCCACCAACAGAGCTAACTATGGCTACACCTTC
- | TRBD2 | TRBJ2-1 | TRBV28 | CASRSSGGYYNEQFF | TGTGCCAGCAGGAGTAGCGGGGGTTACTACAATGAGCAGTTCTTC
- | - | TRBJ2-7 | TRBV6-1 | CASSEVGARSDEQYF | TGTGCCAGCAGTGAAGTAGGGGCACGATCGGACGAGCAGTACTTC
- | TRBD2 | TRBJ2-1 | TRBV25-1 | CASSEWGASGREQFF | TGTGCCAGCAGTGAATGGGGTGCTAGCGGGAGGGAGCAGTTCTTC
- | TRBD2 | TRBJ2-7 | TRBV29-1 | CSASGTSGGVFYEQYF | TGCAGCGCCTCCGGGACTAGCGGGGGGGTCTTCTACGAGCAGTACTTC
- | TRBD1 | TRBJ2-1 | TRBV29-1 | CSVTGTGLYNEQFF | TGCAGCGTGACCGGGACAGGACTATACAATGAGCAGTTCTTC
- | - | TRBJ1-2 | TRBV27 | CASSPRENYGYTF | TGTGCCAGCAGTCCCCGGGAGAACTATGGCTACACCTTC
- | - | TRBJ1-1 | TRBV5-1 | CASSSKPGQSHTGEAFF | TGCGCCAGCAGCTCTAAACCTGGACAGTCACATACAGGCGAAGCTTTCTTT
- | TRBD1 | TRBJ1-5 | TRBV9 | CASSARQGDSNQPQHF | TGTGCCAGCAGCGCCCGACAGGGAGATAGCAATCAGCCCCAGCATTTT
- | TRBD2 | TRBJ2-1 | TRBV28 | CASSPPGTRRYEQFF | TGTGCCAGCAGTCCCCCCGGGACTAGACGGTATGAGCAGTTCTTC
once | - | TRBJ2-6 | TRBV18 | CASSPARQPFSGANVLTF | TGTGCCAGCTCACCTGCACGACAGCCCTTCAGTGGGGCCAACGTCCTGACTTTC
once | - | TRBJ2-3 | TRBV5-5 | CASSSGVSTDTQYF | TGTGCCAGCAGCTCCGGGGTGAGCACAGATACGCAGTATTTT
- | TRBD1 | TRBJ1-2 | TRBV6-5 | CASNQGARANYGYTF | TGTGCCAGCAATCAGGGGGCGCGGGCTAACTATGGCTACACCTTC
- | TRBD2 | TRBJ2-1 | TRBV30 | CAWSPTSSSYNEQFF | TGTGCCTGGAGTCCGACTAGCTCCTCCTACAATGAGCAGTTCTTC
- | TRBD2 | TRBJ2-2 | TRBV5-1 | CASSLAIPRPGAGGDPGELFF | TGCGCCAGCAGCTTGGCCATTCCTCGGCCGGGAGCGGGAGGGGATCCCGGGGAGCTGTTTTTT
- | - | TRBJ1-3 | TRBV5-6 | CASSSLHGVSGNTIYF | TGTGCCAGCAGCTCCCTACACGGAGTCTCTGGAAACACCATATATTTT
once | - | TRBJ1-4 | TRBV7-9 | CASSFGGGGDEKLFF | TGTGCCAGCAGCTTCGGGGGTGGGGGGGATGAAAAACTGTTTTTT
- | - | TRBJ2-1 | TRBV5-6 | CASSLGQTNEQFF | TGTGCCAGCAGCTTGGGACAGACCAATGAGCAGTTCTTC
once | - | TRBJ2-1 | TRBV7-8 | CASSFGQTYNEQFF | TGTGCCAGCAGCTTCGGACAGACCTACAATGAGCAGTTCTTC
- | - | TRBJ2-7 | TRBV19 | CATMKDSTYEQYF | TGTGCCACTATGAAAGACAGTACCTACGAGCAGTACTTC